One and the same sample provided the 31 T cell receptor beta chains below, sequenced in a study of post-analysis software for immune sequencing data. Regarding the study as a whole: Roughly five TRBV segments occurring more often in patients than controls included TRBV5-6, TRBV5-1 and TRBV20-1.

The antigens these receptors bind are not known. The authors incorporated unique molecular identifiers into the TCR beta cDNA libraries. One entry per CDR3 protein, called by TCRdb with MiXCR from the PCR reads. The table includes about 200,000 distinct CDR3 sequences, 29% detected once. Sequenced: blood. Receptor source: a girl under 18 with multiple sclerosis.

This clonotype was counted ten times or more. The gene calls are TRBV27 and TRBJ2-1, with TRBD2 identical over 11 bases. The germline gives CDR1 MNHEY, CDR2 SMNVEV (reference sequence). The CDR3 length is 15 residues. Germline trimming cut 6 bases from V and 4 bases from J; bases unmatched to any gene: 5. The CDR3 spells CASSYSGGVYNEQFF. The CDR3 DNA reads as TGTGCCAGCAGCTATAGCGGGGGGGTTTACAATGAGCAGTTCTTC.

This clonotype was observed a few times. The chain joins TRBV5-1 to TRBJ2-1; 12 nucleotides match TRBD2. The V and J ends lost 3 bases and 7 bases, in that order; junction bases with no gene match: 2. Germline V gene sequence: CDR1 SGHRS, CDR2 YFSETQ. There are 14 residues in the CDR3. CDR3 residues: CASSSGTSGNEQFF. The CDR3 DNA reads as TGCGCCAGCAGCTCGGGGACTAGCGGGAATGAGCAGTTCTTC.

Details on this clonotype: A much larger clone differs from this one at a single base, so this may be a read error. This chain connects TRBV29-1 to TRBJ2-5; tentative D call: TRBD2 (6 bases). This CDR3 region has 13 residues. CDR1 and CDR2 from the germline V gene are SQVTM and ANQGSEA. The CDR3 DNA sequence: TGCAGCGCACGCGGGACCCTTCAAGGGACCCAGTACTTC. It codes for CSARGTLQGTQYF.

This clonotype was found many times. V usage is TRBV7-9 and J usage is TRBJ2-1; 9 nucleotides line up with TRBD1. The J segment lost 9 bases and the V segment lost 4 bases, leaving 10 bases of the junction unmatched. The CDR3 runs 15 residues. CDR1 SEHNR and CDR2 FQNEAQ come from the germline V gene (reference sequence). This CDR3 reads CASSSSLTGGTEQFF. The CDR3 DNA sequence: TGTGCCAGCAGCTCAAGCCTAACAGGGGGCACTGAGCAGTTCTTC. The complete variable domain, with remaining parts taken from reference TRBV7-9 and TRBJ2-1, reads DTGVSQNPRHKITKRGQNVTFRCDPISEHNRLYWYRQTLGQGPEFLTYFQNEAQLEKSRLLSDRFSAERPKGSFSTLEIQRTEQGDSAMYLCASSSSLTGGTEQFFGPGTRLTVL.

On this clonotype: Just one base apart from a much larger clone, this may be a read error. The rearrangement joins TRBV6-5 to TRBJ1-4, with a weak D call TRBD1 (6 bases). Per germline, CDR1 MNHEY and CDR2 SVGAGI. The CDR3 extends over 15 amino acids. The germline V and J ends were trimmed by 4 bases and 3 bases, with 12 bases remaining between them. CDR3 in amino acids: CASSCEQGANEKLFF. The CDR3 bases are TGTGCCAGCAGTTGCGAACAGGGCGCTAATGAAAAACTGTTTTTT.

This clonotype was counted at least ten times. The rearrangement joins TRBV12-3 or TRBV12-4 to TRBJ2-3; D is unresolved. Trimming took 5 bases from V and 1 from J, leaving 13 bases between them. The CDR3 loop spans 15 amino acids. This chain's CDR3 is CASSALTTGTDTQYF. The CDR3 nucleotides are TGTGCCAGCAGTGCCTTGACGACCGGCACAGATACGCAGTATTTT.

This clonotype has only one observation. A much larger clone differs by one base, so this may be a read error. The chain is built from TRBV4-2 and TRBJ2-1, with 7 bases matching TRBD1. The end of the DNA fits TRBJ2-7 better, so the J call may be wrong. Germline loops: CDR1 LGHNA, CDR2 YNFKEQ. CDR3 size: 16 residues. The CDR3 nucleotides read TGTGCCAGCAGCCAAGGGGACAGTAGCTCCTACAATGAGCAGTACTTC. Amino acids: CASSQGDSSSYNEQYF.

A note on this clonotype: A much larger clone is a single base away; this may be a read error. CDR3 in amino acids: CASGLELASSYEQYF. CDR3 DNA: TGTGCCAGCGGCTTAGAGCTAGCTTCGTCCTACGAGCAGTACTTC. V usage is TRBV7-2 and J usage is TRBJ2-7; TRBD2 might be the D (5 bases). Germline V lookup: CDR1 SGHTA, CDR2 FQGNSA. The CDR3 is 15 residues long.

Only a few counts were recorded for this clonotype. The chain links TRBV30 to TRBJ2-7; D is uncertain. The germline gives CDR1 GTSNPN, CDR2 SVGIG (reference sequence). Trimming cost V 4 bases and J 2 bases, with 9 bases left between them. The CDR3 sequence is 12 residues long. CDR3 loop: CAWNRSPYEQYF. The CDR3 DNA reads TGTGCCTGGAATCGGAGCCCCTACGAGCAGTACTTC. Full variable domain (missing parts from reference TRBV30 and TRBJ2-7): SQTIHQWPATLVQPVGSPLSLECTVEGTSNPNLYWYRQAAGRGLQLLFYSVGIGQISSEVPQNLSASRPQDRQFILSSKKLLLSDSGFYLCAWNRSPYEQYFGPGTRLTVT.

This clonotype was seen only a few times. The rearrangement uses TRBV7-2 and TRBJ2-5; TRBD2 aligns across 7 bases. The closer fit of TRBJ2-7 to the DNA end suggests the J call may be wrong. The CDR3 runs to 16 residues. Germline values: CDR1 SGHTA, CDR2 FQGNSA. The CDR3 DNA reads TGTGCCAGCAGCTTATGGGTTGGGCCGGGAGGTTACGAGCAGTACTTC. Amino acids: CASSLWVGPGGYEQYF.

This clonotype was detected only a few times. The V and J genes are TRBV5-1 and TRBJ2-2; tentatively, D is TRBD1 (6 bases). V gave up 9 bases and J gave up 2 bases, with 11 bases separating them. CDR1 is SGHRS and CDR2 is YFSETQ in the germline V gene. There are 13 residues in the CDR3. The CDR3: CAIRGSNTGELFF. The CDR3 DNA reads TGCGCCATCAGGGGCTCTAACACCGGGGAGCTGTTTTTT.

V usage is TRBV20-1 and J usage is TRBJ1-1, with 7 bases lining up with TRBD1. V was pared by 7 bases and J by 3 bases, with 5 bases of the junction left unmatched. The CDR3 consists of 12 residues. CDR1 is DFQATT and CDR2 is SNEGSKA in the germline V gene (reference sequence). The CDR3 spells CSDKGAYTEAFF. Written as DNA, the CDR3 is TGCAGTGACAAGGGGGCTTACACTGAAGCTTTCTTT.

The chain is built from TRBV7-8 and TRBJ1-6, with D possibly matching TRBD1 (5 bases). The CDR3 is made up of 14 amino acids. V lost 4 bases to trimming and J lost 7 bases, with 11 bases between them. CDR1 and CDR2 (germline): SGHVS, FQNEAQ. The CDR3: CASSSREGNSPLHF. The CDR3 bases are TGTGCCAGCAGCTCCAGGGAGGGGAATTCACCCCTCCACTTT.

This clonotype has just a few counts. The rearrangement joins TRBV18 to TRBJ2-7; TRBD1 matches at 9 bases. CDR3 length: 15 residues. Germline CDR1 KGHSH, CDR2 LQKENI. V dropped 2 bases and J dropped 5; count of bases not matched to a gene: 7. The CDR3 DNA reads as TGTGCCAGCTCACCATTGGGACAGGGTTCACACGAGCAGTACTTC. It translates to CASSPLGQGSHEQYF.

The chain combines TRBV29-1 with TRBJ1-1, with D tentatively TRBD1 (6 bases). Trimming removed 7 bases from V and 0 bases from J, with 12 bases in between. There are 13 residues in the CDR3. In germline, CDR1 is SQVTM, CDR2 ANQGSEA. DNA for the CDR3: TGCAGCGCCCAACAGGGTGTGAACACTGAAGCTTTCTTT. Protein sequence: CSAQQGVNTEAFF.

For this clonotype: A much more abundant neighbour one base away suggests this may be a read error. The chain uses TRBV5-6 and TRBJ2-1, with TRBD2 as a possible D gene (6 bases). The V end was cut by 7 bases, the J end by 8 bases, with 16 bases between. The CDR3 loop spans 13 amino acids. CDR1 SGHDT and CDR2 YYEEEE come from the germline V gene. Written as DNA, the CDR3 is TGTGCCAGCGGCCGGGGGAGGAAGGATGAGCAGTTCTTC. It is translated as CASGRGRKDEQFF. Full variable domain (outside the CDR3, taken from reference TRBV5-6 and TRBJ2-1): DAGVTQSPTHLIKTRGQQVTLRCSPKSGHDTVSWYQQALGQGPQFIFQYYEEEERQRGNFPDRFSGHQFPNYSSELNVNALLLGDSALYLCASGRGRKDEQFFGPGTRLTVL.

The rearrangement uses TRBV20-1 and TRBJ2-1; 7 nucleotides line up with TRBD2. The CDR3 loop spans 14 amino acids. The germline V gene has CDR1 DFQATT and CDR2 SNEGSKA (reference sequence). V was pared by 6 bases and J by 0 bases, with 5 bases of the junction left unmatched. The CDR3 coding sequence is TGCAGTGCCATAGCGGGTAGCTCCTACAATGAGCAGTTCTTC. Residues: CSAIAGSSYNEQFF.

This clonotype came up a few times. The genes are TRBV5-1 and TRBJ2-1; D is unclear. This CDR3 is built from 13 residues. V was clipped by 1 base and J by 7 bases, with 9 bases between them. CDR1 is SGHRS, CDR2 YFSETQ, per germline. The CDR3 nucleotides are TGCGCCAGCAGCTTGTGGCCGGAGAATGAGCAGTTCTTC. As protein: CASSLWPENEQFF.

In its sample, this clonotype was seen many times. The J gene is TRBJ2-1, the V gene TRBV10-3, with 15 bases aligning to TRBD2. With V trimmed by 10 bases and J by 2 bases, 6 bases remained unmatched. This CDR3 comprises 16 residues. Germline V gene lookup returns CDR1 ENHRY and CDR2 SYGVKD. For the CDR3, the DNA is TGTGCCACAGGACTAGCGGGAGGGTTAACCTACAATGAGCAGTTCTTC. It encodes CATGLAGGLTYNEQFF.

In its sample, this clonotype was seen a few times. V and J are TRBV2 and TRBJ2-1, with a possible D match to TRBD2 (6 bases). This CDR3 has 13 residues. Trimming cost V 4 bases and J 4 bases, with 8 bases left between them. The germline V gene encodes CDR1 SNHLY and CDR2 FYNNEI. The CDR3 is CASSGLEYNEQFF. Here the CDR3 DNA reads TGTGCCAGCAGTGGACTAGAGTACAATGAGCAGTTCTTC.

This clonotype was picked up a small number of times. V is TRBV13 and J is TRBJ1-6; D unclear. V was pared by 5 bases and J by 9 bases, with 11 bases between. The germline gives CDR1 PRHDT, CDR2 FYEKMQ (reference sequence). CDR3 length: 13 amino acids. This CDR3 is CASSLRTGSPLHF. The DNA for the CDR3 is TGTGCCAGCAGCCTGCGGACGGGTTCACCCCTCCACTTT.

This clonotype came up many times. This chain connects TRBV20-1 to TRBJ1-4; 7 bases are shared with TRBD1. The germline V gene encodes CDR1 DFQATT and CDR2 SNEGSKA (reference sequence). This CDR3 comprises 14 residues. V shed 2 bases and J 4 bases; nucleotides not matched to a gene: 4. The CDR3 region is CSARLSGGNEKLFF. CDR3 DNA sequence: TGCAGTGCTAGACTGTCAGGGGGTAATGAAAAACTGTTTTTT.

This clonotype was detected ten times or more. The rearrangement uses TRBV11-2 and TRBJ1-2; no clear D gene. The CDR3 extends over 14 amino acids. The V end was cut by 1 base, the J end by 1 base, with 7 bases between. Germline CDR1 is SGHAT and CDR2 is FQNNGV. In DNA, the CDR3 is TGTGCCAGCAGCTTAGGGACGGTTAACTATGGCTACACCTTC. Protein product: CASSLGTVNYGYTF.

This clonotype has a count of ten or more. V and J are TRBV12-3 or TRBV12-4 and TRBJ1-6; 7 bases align to TRBD1. Germline trimming cut 6 bases from V and 9 bases from J; bases unmatched to any gene: 8. The CDR3 runs 14 residues. The CDR3 DNA sequence: TGTGCCAGCAGCCTACAGGGGCGAGGTTCACCCCTCCACTTT. Its translation: CASSLQGRGSPLHF.

The CDR3 region is CASSPPGGRLEQFF. CDR3 in DNA: TGTGCCAGCAGCCCACCCGGAGGGAGACTAGAGCAGTTCTTC. The rearrangement joins TRBV7-9 to TRBJ2-1; possibly TRBD2 for D (6 bases). Germline loops: CDR1 SEHNR, CDR2 FQNEAQ (reference sequence). The CDR3 spans 14 residues. The V end lost 5 bases, the J end lost 10 bases, and 18 bases lay between the germline ends.

The V gene is TRBV27, the J gene TRBJ2-1; no clear D. Germline loops: CDR1 MNHEY, CDR2 SMNVEV (reference sequence). The CDR3 sequence is 15 residues long. V was pared by 3 bases and J by 4 bases, with 13 bases between. The CDR3 DNA reads as TGTGCCAGCAGTTTCCTTGGGCCGCGTTACAATGAGCAGTTCTTC. Translated: CASSFLGPRYNEQFF.

The chain recombines TRBV2 with TRBJ1-5; D unresolved. Germline CDR1 is SNHLY and CDR2 is FYNNEI. This CDR3 comprises 15 residues. The V end was cut by 3 bases, the J end by 5 bases, with 14 bases between. The CDR3 DNA reads as TGTGCCAGCAGTGATACGGCAGGCGTCCATCAGCCCCAGCATTTT. Protein product: CASSDTAGVHQPQHF. The variable domain in full, with the rest retrieved from reference TRBV2 and TRBJ1-5, is EPEVTQTPSHQVTQMGQEVILRCVPISNHLYFYWYRQILGQKVEFLVSFYNNEISEKSEIFDDQFSVERPDGSNFTLKIRSTKLEDSAMYFCASSDTAGVHQPQHFGDGTRLSIL.

The V gene is TRBV7-2, the J gene TRBJ2-5; 10 bases fit TRBD2. V lost 5 bases, J lost 1 base, and 10 bases stayed unmatched. CDR1 and CDR2 (germline): SGHTA, FQGNSA. The CDR3 runs to 17 residues. The CDR3 DNA is TGTGCCAGCAGCCTCGGTTTGCTAGCGGGGGTCCAAGAGACCCAGTACTTC. This gives the protein CASSLGLLAGVQETQYF.

In its sample, this clonotype was seen many times. The J gene is TRBJ2-5, the V gene TRBV20-1; D is unresolved. There are 10 residues in the CDR3. Trimming removed 4 bases at V and 3 bases at J, with 3 bases between. Germline values: CDR1 DFQATT, CDR2 SNEGSKA (reference sequence). The CDR3 reads CSAKEETQYF. The CDR3 coding sequence is TGCAGTGCTAAGGAAGAGACCCAGTACTTC.

Concerning this clonotype itself: No conserved phenylalanine or tryptophan is present at the end of the CDR3, so a read error is the likely explanation. DNA of the CDR3: TGTGCTAGCAGCAAGGGACTAGCGGCTCTCAATGAGCAGTTCTGC. Amino acid sequence: CASSKGLAALNEQFC. The chain carries TRBV11-3 and TRBJ2-1; 11 bases line up with TRBD2. Per germline, CDR1 SGHNT and CDR2 YENEEA. The CDR3 length is 15 residues.

This clonotype was found many times. The chain recombines TRBV19 with TRBJ2-5, with a weak D call TRBD2 (7 bases). The CDR3 runs to 14 residues. Germline V gene data show CDR1 as LNHDA and CDR2 as SQIVND (reference sequence). With 6 bases removed from V and 1 base from J, the gap between germline ends came to 12 bases. In nucleotides, the CDR3 is TGTGCCAGTAGCCAGGGAGGGGGCCAAGAGACCCAGTACTTC. It yields the protein CASSQGGGQETQYF.